This T cell receptor beta chain was captured in a study of patients and donors after allogeneic stem cell transplantation. From the RT-PCR reads, TCRdb called clonotypes with MiXCR, one entry per CDR3 protein. The table shows around 200,000 distinct CDR3 sequences, with over 30% occurring only once. The germline V gene has CDR1 MGHDK and CDR2 SYGVNS. The CDR3 contains 14 residues. With 1 base removed from V and 5 bases from J, the gap between germline ends came to 11 bases. The V and J genes are TRBV25-1 and TRBJ1-2; D gene uncertain. Sequenced: blood, either unsorted or a sorted T cell fraction (not recorded which). The clonotype was recovered from a human donor who was either an allogeneic HSCT recipient or a stem cell or donor lymphocyte infusion donor (not recorded which). It is not recorded whose cells these are; they may come from a transplant donor. The CDR3 loop is CASSELGRLYGYTF. Written as DNA, the CDR3 is TGTGCCAGCAGTGAATTGGGCAGATTATATGGCTACACCTTC.